These T cell receptor beta chains were read from a single sample in a study of T cells in Graves' hyperthyroidism and ophthalmopathy. TCRdb re-called the multiplex PCR reads through MiXCR, storing one row per CDR3 protein. The sample lists 550,000 to 650,000 distinct CDR3 sequences; 13% to 15% were seen once. Sequences were obtained from blood. The receptors shown here come from a woman aged 40 to 50 with Graves' hyperthyroidism. The conserved cysteine and the conserved F or W are not part of the CDR3 here. Only part of the rows carry a size: once, few, many, or a class if the clone is expanded.

cdr3_aa | v_call | clone_size
ASSLAGGDTEAF | TRBV5-1 | many
ASSVAPPGETQY | TRBV9 | -
SARKGLAVTDTQY | TRBV20-1 | many
ASSVSQTGYYEQY | TRBV9 | -
ASSLNRERTEAF | TRBV7-2 | -
ASSQAGQAVGEQY | TRBV7-9 | many
ASRDAGTSQPQH | TRBV6-1 | few
ASSHTMSWAGPNEQF | TRBV3-1 | many
ASSPPLAGGLNYEQY | TRBV7-9 | -
SAAHGGETQY | TRBV20-1 | many
ASSKSGGLNTEAF | TRBV12-3/TRBV12-4 | -
ASSPLASSTDTQY | TRBV5-1 | many
ASSDYGQGHQPQH | TRBV6-1 | -
ASSSGPSGRFYGELF | TRBV7-2 | many
ASSLDLLSYNEQF | TRBV5-4 | -